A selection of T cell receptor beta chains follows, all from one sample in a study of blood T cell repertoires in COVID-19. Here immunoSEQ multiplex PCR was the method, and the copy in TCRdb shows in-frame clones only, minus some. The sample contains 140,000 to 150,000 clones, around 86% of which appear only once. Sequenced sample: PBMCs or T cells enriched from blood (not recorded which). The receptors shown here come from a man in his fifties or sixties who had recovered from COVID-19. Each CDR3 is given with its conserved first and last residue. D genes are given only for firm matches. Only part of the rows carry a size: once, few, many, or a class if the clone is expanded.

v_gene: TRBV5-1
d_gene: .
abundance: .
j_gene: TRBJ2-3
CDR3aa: CASSLATGSDTQYF
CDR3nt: TGCGCCAGCAGCTTGGCCACAGGGTCGGATACGCAGTATTTT

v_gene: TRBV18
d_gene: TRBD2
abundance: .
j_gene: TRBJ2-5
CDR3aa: CASSPGRAILETQYF
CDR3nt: TGTGCCAGCTCACCAGGGAGGGCAATCCTCGAGACCCAGTACTTC

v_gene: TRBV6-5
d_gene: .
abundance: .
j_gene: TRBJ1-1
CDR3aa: CASSYSARMNTEAFF
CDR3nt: TGTGCCAGCAGTTACTCGGCCAGGATGAACACTGAAGCTTTCTTT

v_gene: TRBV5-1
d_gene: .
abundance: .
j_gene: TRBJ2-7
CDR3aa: CASSLGIAETYEQYF
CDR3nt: TGCGCCAGCAGCTTGGGTATAGCGGAGACCTACGAGCAGTACTTC

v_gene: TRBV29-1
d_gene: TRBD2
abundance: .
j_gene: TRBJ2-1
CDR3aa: CSVDLGGWQFF
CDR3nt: TGCAGCGTTGATTTGGGGGGGTGGCAGTTCTTC

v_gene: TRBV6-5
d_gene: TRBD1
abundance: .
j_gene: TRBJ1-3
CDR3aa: CASSYLGTGPGNTIYF
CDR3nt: TGTGCCAGCAGTTACCTGGGGACAGGGCCTGGAAACACCATATATTTT

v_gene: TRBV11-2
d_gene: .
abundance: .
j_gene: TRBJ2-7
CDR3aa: CASSSDSLVRAREQYF
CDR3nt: TGTGCCAGCAGCTCGGACTCGCTCGTAAGGGCCAGGGAGCAGTACTTC

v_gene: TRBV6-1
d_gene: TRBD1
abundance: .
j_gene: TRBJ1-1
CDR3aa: CASSEGGQGTEAFF
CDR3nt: TGTGCCAGCAGTGAAGGGGGACAGGGCACTGAAGCTTTCTTT

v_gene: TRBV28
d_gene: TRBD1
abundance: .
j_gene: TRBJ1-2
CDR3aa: CASSVPLDRGGDGYTF
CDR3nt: TGTGCCAGCAGTGTTCCTTTAGACAGGGGAGGAGATGGCTACACCTTC

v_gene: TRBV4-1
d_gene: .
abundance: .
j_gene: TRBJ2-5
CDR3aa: CASSQARGRTVQETQYF
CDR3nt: TGCGCCAGCAGCCAAGCTAGGGGTAGAACGGTACAAGAGACCCAGTACTTC

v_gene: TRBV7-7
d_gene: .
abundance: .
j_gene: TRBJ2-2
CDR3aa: CASSRGASNGELFF
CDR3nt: TGTGCTAGCAGCCGGGGGGCGTCAAACGGGGAGCTGTTTTTT

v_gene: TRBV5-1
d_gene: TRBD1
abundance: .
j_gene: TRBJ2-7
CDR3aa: CASSPGTGGGEQYF
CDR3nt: TGCGCCAGCAGCCCCGGGACAGGGGGCGGGGAGCAGTACTTC

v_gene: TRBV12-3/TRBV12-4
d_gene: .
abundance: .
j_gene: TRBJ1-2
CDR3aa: CASSFTGNGYTF
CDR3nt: TGTGCCAGCAGTTTCACCGGGAATGGCTACACCTTC

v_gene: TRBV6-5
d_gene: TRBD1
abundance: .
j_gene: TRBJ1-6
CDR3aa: CASSQRQGTQSPLHF
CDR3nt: TGTGCCAGCAGCCAACGACAGGGAACACAGTCACCCCTCCACTTT

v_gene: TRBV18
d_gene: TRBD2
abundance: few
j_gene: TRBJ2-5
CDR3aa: CASSPPSAGGVKTQYF
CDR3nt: TGTGCCAGCTCACCCCCCTCTGCGGGAGGAGTCAAGACCCAGTACTTC

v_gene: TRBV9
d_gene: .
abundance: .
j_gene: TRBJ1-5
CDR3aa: CASSVGGWDQPQHF
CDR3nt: TGTGCCAGCAGCGTTGGAGGTTGGGATCAGCCCCAGCATTTT

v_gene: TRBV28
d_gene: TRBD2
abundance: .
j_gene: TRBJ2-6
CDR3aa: CASSLSGGEGANVLTF
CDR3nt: TGTGCCAGCAGTTTATCCGGGGGGGAAGGGGCCAACGTCCTGACTTTC

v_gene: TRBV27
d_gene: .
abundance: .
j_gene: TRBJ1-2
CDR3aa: CASKPGAAYGYTF
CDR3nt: TGTGCCAGCAAACCAGGGGCGGCCTATGGCTACACCTTC

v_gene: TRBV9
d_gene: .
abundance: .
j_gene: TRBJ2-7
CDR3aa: CASSVDYTSYEQYF
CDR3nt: TGTGCCAGCAGCGTAGACTACACCTCCTACGAGCAGTACTTC

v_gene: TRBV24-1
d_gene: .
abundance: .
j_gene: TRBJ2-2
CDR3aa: CATSDLFGENTGELFF
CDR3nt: TGTGCCACCAGTGATTTATTCGGAGAGAACACCGGGGAGCTGTTTTTT

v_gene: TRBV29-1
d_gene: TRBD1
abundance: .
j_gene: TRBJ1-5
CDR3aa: CSVGQGSNQPQHF
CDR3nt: TGCAGCGTGGGACAGGGAAGCAATCAGCCCCAGCATTTT

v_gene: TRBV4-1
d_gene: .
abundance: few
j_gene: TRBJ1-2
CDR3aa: CASSQEDRAYGYTF
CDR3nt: TGCGCCAGCAGCCAAGAGGACAGAGCTTATGGCTACACCTTC

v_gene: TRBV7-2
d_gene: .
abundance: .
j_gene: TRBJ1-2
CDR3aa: CASSSLGGGYGYTF
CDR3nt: TGTGCCAGCAGCTCCCTAGGGGGGGGCTATGGCTACACCTTC

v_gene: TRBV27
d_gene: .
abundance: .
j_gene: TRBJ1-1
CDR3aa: CASSAYRQRMNTEAFF
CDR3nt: TGTGCCAGCAGTGCTTACAGGCAACGTATGAACACTGAAGCTTTCTTT

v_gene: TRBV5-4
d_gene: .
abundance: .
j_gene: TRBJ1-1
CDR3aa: CASRTSLQGYTEAFF
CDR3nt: TGTGCCAGCAGAACCTCTTTACAGGGTTACACTGAAGCTTTCTTT

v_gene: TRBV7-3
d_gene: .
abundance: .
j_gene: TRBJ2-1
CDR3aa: CASSSRVNEQFF
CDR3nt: TGTGCCAGCAGCTCCAGGGTAAATGAGCAGTTCTTC

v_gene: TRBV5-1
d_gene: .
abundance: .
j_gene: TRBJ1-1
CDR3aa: CASSLDRVATEAFF
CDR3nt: TGCGCCAGCAGCTTGGACAGGGTTGCCACTGAAGCTTTCTTT

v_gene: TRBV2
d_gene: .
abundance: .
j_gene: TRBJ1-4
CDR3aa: CASSEWSANEKLFF
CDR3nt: TGTGCCAGCAGTGAGTGGAGTGCTAATGAAAAACTGTTTTTT

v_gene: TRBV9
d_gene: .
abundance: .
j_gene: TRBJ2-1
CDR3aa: CASSVEPSSYNEQFF
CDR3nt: TGTGCCAGCAGCGTAGAGCCGAGCTCCTACAATGAGCAGTTCTTC